This T cell receptor (beta chain) was obtained from a study of shared clonotypes between healthy human individuals. Several immunoSEQ plates received, in even portions, the genomic DNA of each subset. Assay: immunoSEQ multiplex PCR; the TCRdb copy retains only in-frame clones and omits some. The repertoire holds 2 million to 3 million clones, around nine tenths seen once, with around 0.14% in the top ten. Negatively enriched CD4+ T cells were divided by CD45RA into naive and memory. Study-wide findings and caveats: The represented genetic and exposure-history diversity was limited by the small number of donors. Sequencing depth was expected to affect clonotype sharing among donors.

Trimming removed 1 base from V and 8 bases from J; junction bases left unmatched: 11. Germline loops: CDR1 SGHAT, CDR2 FQNNGV. The CDR3 runs 16 residues. Concerning this clone: Its antigen is undetermined.

V usage is TRBV11-2 and J usage is TRBJ2-7; 10 bases align to TRBD1. This sequence was found in a man younger than 35 in good health. Source material: naive CD4+ T cells sorted from blood. As for subset: CD45RA+ positively selected. The CDR3 protein is CASSLGTRTGGAKQYF. DNA of the CDR3: TGTGCCAGCAGCTTAGGTACCCGGACAGGGGGTGCGAAGCAGTACTTC.